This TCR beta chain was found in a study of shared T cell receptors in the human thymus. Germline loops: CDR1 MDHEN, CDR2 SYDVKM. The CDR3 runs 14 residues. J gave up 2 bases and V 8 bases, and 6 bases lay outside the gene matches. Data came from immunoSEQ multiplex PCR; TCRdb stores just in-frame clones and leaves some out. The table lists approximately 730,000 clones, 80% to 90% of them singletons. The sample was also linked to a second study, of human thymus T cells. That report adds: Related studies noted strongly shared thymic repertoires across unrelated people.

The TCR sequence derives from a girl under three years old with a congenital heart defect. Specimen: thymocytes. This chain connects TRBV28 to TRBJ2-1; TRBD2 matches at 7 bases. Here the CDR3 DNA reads TGTGCCAGCGGGGGGGTAGGAGCCTACAATGAGCAGTTCTTC. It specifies CASGGVGAYNEQFF.